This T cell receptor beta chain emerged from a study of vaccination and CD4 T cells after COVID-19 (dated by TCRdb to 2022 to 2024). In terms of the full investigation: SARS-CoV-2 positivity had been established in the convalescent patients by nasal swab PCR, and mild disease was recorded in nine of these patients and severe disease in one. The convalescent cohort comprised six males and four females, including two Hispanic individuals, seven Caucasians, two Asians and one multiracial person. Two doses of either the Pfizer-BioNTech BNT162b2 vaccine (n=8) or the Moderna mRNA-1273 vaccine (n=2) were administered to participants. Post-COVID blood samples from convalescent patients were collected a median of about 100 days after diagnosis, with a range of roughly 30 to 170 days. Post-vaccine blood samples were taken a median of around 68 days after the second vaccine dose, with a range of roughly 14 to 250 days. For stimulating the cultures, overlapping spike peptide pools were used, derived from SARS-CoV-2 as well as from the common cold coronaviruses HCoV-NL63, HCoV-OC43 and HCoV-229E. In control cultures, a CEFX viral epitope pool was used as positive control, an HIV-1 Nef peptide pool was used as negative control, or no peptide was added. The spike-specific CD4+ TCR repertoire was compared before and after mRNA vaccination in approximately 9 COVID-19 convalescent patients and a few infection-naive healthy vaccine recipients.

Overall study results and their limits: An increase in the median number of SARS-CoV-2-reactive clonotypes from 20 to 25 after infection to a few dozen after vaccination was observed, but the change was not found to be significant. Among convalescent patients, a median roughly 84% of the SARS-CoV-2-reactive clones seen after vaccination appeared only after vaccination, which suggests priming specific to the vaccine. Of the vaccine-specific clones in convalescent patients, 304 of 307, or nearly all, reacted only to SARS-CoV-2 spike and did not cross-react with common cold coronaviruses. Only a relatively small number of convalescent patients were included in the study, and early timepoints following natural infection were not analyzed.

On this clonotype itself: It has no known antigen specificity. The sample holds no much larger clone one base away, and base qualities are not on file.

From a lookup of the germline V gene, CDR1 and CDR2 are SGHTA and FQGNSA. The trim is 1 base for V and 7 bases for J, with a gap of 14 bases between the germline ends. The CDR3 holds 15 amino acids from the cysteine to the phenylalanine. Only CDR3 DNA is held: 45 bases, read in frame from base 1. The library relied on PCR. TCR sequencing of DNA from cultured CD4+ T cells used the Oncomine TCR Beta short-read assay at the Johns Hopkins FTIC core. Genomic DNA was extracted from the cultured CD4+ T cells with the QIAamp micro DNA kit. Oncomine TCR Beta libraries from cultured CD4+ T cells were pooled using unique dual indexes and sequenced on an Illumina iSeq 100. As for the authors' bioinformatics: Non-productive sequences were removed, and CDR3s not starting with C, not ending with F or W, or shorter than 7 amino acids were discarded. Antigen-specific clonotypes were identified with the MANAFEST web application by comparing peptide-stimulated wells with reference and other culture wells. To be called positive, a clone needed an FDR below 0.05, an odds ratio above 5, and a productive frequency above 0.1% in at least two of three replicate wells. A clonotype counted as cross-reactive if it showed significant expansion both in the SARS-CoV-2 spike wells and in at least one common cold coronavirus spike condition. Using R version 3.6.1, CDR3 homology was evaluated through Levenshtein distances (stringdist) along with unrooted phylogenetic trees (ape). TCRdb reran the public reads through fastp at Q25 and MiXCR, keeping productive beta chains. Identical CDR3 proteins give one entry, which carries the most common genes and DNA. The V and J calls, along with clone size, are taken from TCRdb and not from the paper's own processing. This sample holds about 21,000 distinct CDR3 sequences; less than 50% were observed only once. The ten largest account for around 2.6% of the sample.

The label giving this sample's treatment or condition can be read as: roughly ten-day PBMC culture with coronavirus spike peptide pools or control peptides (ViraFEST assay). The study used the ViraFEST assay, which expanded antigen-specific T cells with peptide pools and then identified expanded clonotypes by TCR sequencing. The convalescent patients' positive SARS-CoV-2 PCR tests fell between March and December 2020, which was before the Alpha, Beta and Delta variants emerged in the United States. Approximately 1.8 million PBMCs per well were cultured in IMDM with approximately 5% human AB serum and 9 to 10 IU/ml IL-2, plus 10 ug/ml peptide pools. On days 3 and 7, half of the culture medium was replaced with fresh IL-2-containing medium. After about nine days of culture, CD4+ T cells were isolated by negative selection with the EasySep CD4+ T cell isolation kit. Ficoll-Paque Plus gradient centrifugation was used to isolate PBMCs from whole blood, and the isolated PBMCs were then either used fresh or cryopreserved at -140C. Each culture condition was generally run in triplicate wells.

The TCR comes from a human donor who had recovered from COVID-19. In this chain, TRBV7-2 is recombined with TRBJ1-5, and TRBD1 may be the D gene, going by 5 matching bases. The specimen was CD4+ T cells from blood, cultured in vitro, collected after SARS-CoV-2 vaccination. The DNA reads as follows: TGTGCCAGCAGCTTAGAAAGACGGGGCGGGCAGCCCCAGCATTTT. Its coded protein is CASSLERRGGQPQHF.